This T cell receptor beta chain emerged from a study of T-cell memory formation after mild COVID-19. TCR alpha and TCR beta cDNA libraries carrying sample barcodes and UMIs came from 5'RACE with constant-segment primers. Via MiXCR, TCRdb re-called the 5' RACE reads, giving one row per CDR3 protein. The sample yields 530,000 or so distinct CDR3 sequences, 17% seen once. This clonotype was seen a handful of times. Antigen specificity is unknown. The CDR3 length is 15 residues. The germline V and J ends were trimmed by 6 bases and 7 bases, with 19 bases remaining between them. Study-level results: Among clones contracting day 15 to 85, CD4/CD8 was balanced, whereas later expanders leaned CD4+. Pre-infection memory already had some responding clones, implying cross-reactive memory joined.

The sequence was obtained from an adult woman who had mild COVID-19 (a few samples of this study predate the infection). Cell type and time point are not known. Sequencing was performed on PBMCs or a T cell subset sorted from them (not recorded which). The gene calls are TRBV12-3 or TRBV12-4 and TRBJ2-1; the D gene is possibly TRBD2 (7 bases). The CDR3 DNA is TGTGCCAGCAGCACGGGGGGCGGGAGAATGAATGAGCAGTTCTTC. Translating it yields CASSTGGGRMNEQFF.